Presented here are 13 T cell receptor beta chains from one specimen sequenced in a study of beta chain features in type 1 diabetes. Isolated RNA was reverse transcribed in full, so expressed TCRB transcripts were sequenced. The protocol was immunoSEQ multiplex PCR, while the TCRdb copy is restricted to in-frame clones and leaves out a portion. Here the sample spans about 230,000 clones, around 10% being singletons. What was sequenced was naive CD4+ T cells from blood. These receptors were collected from a woman aged 18-35 years in good health.

V usage is TRBV11-2 and J usage is TRBJ2-1; D gene ambiguous. The CDR3 length is 13 residues. V was cut by 0 bases and J by 5 bases, with 5 bases left in between. CDR1 and CDR2 (germline): SGHAT, FQNNGV. CDR3 bases: TGTGCCAGCAGCTTAGAGACTGACAATGAGCAGTTCTTC. Amino acids: CASSLETDNEQFF.

This clone appeared a few times. This chain joins TRBV30 and TRBJ1-2; D remains unclear. The V gene's germline CDR1 is GTSNPN and CDR2 SVGIG (reference sequence). The CDR3 totals 14 residues. V lost 2 bases, J lost 12 bases, and 22 bases lay in between. CDR3 in amino acids: CAWSIGHSQPLNTF. CDR3 nucleotide sequence: TGTGCCTGGAGTATTGGGCACAGCCAACCTTTAAACACCTTC.

This sequence joins TRBV14 and TRBJ2-2; 7 bases match TRBD1. Trimming at V came to 4 bases and at J to 7 bases, leaving 6 bases not matched to a gene. Germline CDR1 and CDR2: SGHDN and FVKESK. CDR3 length: 14 amino acids. CDR3: CASSPIQGHGELFF. CDR3 bases: TGTGCCAGCAGCCCCATACAGGGGCACGGGGAGCTGTTTTTT. The full variable domain, with the rest looked up from reference TRBV14 and TRBJ2-2, is EAGVTQFPSHSVIEKGQTVTLRCDPISGHDNLYWYRRVMGKEIKFLLHFVKESKQDESGMPNNRFLAERTGGTYSTLKVQPAELEDSGVYFCASSPIQGHGELFFGEGSRLTVL.

In its sample, this clone was seen a few times. Other nucleotide sequences from this sample produce the same CDR3. CDR3 loop: CASSLQGAYNEQFF. CDR3 DNA: TGCGCCAGCAGCTTACAGGGGGCTTACAATGAGCAGTTCTTC. The chain is built from TRBV5-1 and TRBJ2-1; 9 bases align to TRBD1. The CDR3 length is 14 residues. Losses at the gene ends were 2 bases for V and 4 bases for J; bases not matched to a gene: 1. The germline CDR1 and CDR2 sequences are SGHRS and YFSETQ.

The V gene is TRBV18, the J gene TRBJ1-5, with no clear D. There are 15 residues in the CDR3. V dropped 4 bases and J dropped 0 bases, with 10 bases sitting between them. The germline gives CDR1 KGHSH, CDR2 LQKENI. The CDR3 nucleotides read TGTGCCAGCTCACGTCAGCGAGATAGCAATCAGCCCCAGCATTTT. Amino acid sequence: CASSRQRDSNQPQHF. The full variable domain, its missing parts supplied by reference TRBV18 and TRBJ1-5, is NAGVMQNPRHLVRRRGQEARLRCSPMKGHSHVYWYRQLPEEGLKFMVYLQKENIIDESGMPKERFSAEFPKEGPSILRIQQVVRGDSAAYFCASSRQRDSNQPQHFGDGTRLSIL.

This clone was counted only a few times. The CDR3 reads CAWTNAGAGETQYF. The DNA of the CDR3 is TGTGCCTGGACCAATGCCGGCGCGGGGGAGACCCAGTACTTC. J is TRBJ2-5 and V is TRBV30; D is possibly TRBD2 (6 bases). This CDR3 is built from 14 residues. Germline V gene data show CDR1 as GTSNPN and CDR2 as SVGIG (reference sequence). The V end lost 4 bases, the J end lost 5 bases, and 17 bases lay between the germline ends.

V is TRBV7-9 and J is TRBJ2-6; no clear D. CDR1 is SEHNR, CDR2 FQNEAQ, per germline (reference sequence). V was shortened by 5 bases and J by 4 bases, with 15 bases between the two germline ends. This CDR3 comprises 16 residues. This CDR3 is CASSLARERGANVLTF. In nucleotides, the CDR3 is TGTGCCAGCAGCCTCGCTCGAGAGAGGGGGGCCAACGTCCTGACTTTC.

There are a few counts of this clone. The rearrangement joins TRBV2 to TRBJ1-2; D possibly corresponds to TRBD1 (6 bases). Germline V gene sequence: CDR1 SNHLY, CDR2 FYNNEI. The CDR3 totals 13 residues. The V end lost 5 bases, the J end lost 2 bases, and 9 bases lay between the germline ends. The CDR3 spells CASSLDRNYGYTF. The CDR3 region has the DNA TGTGCCAGCAGTCTCGACAGGAACTATGGCTACACCTTC.

This clone appeared a few times. The rearrangement links TRBV27 to TRBJ2-2, with 8 bases matching TRBD1. Germline V lookup: CDR1 MNHEY, CDR2 SMNVEV (reference sequence). The CDR3 runs to 15 residues. J was trimmed by 9 bases and V by 4 bases; bases with no gene match: 10. The CDR3 here is CASSYGQGWSRELFF. CDR3 nucleotide sequence: TGTGCCAGCAGTTATGGACAGGGTTGGTCCAGGGAGCTGTTTTTT.

This clone was seen a handful of times. V and J are TRBV30 and TRBJ2-5; 7 nucleotides agree with TRBD2. The end of the DNA fits TRBJ2-7 better, so the J call may be wrong. This CDR3 is built from 13 residues. In germline, CDR1 is GTSNPN, CDR2 SVGIG (reference sequence). In nucleotides, the CDR3 is TGTGCCTGGATCGCGGGGGTGGCGGGCGAGCAGTACTTC. It codes for CAWIAGVAGEQYF.

This chain links TRBV5-1 with TRBJ2-2; TRBD1 matches 10 bases. The CDR3 totals 14 residues. The germline CDR1 and CDR2 sequences are SGHRS and YFSETQ. V lost 4 bases, J lost 5 bases, and 2 bases stayed unmatched. Here the CDR3 DNA reads TGCGCCAGCAGCATGGGACAGGGGACCGGGGAGCTGTTTTTT. It encodes CASSMGQGTGELFF.

This clone has a handful of counts. The genes are TRBV13 and TRBJ2-1; D is possibly TRBD2 (5 bases). V was trimmed by 6 bases and J by 0 bases, leaving 15 bases between them. The germline gives CDR1 PRHDT, CDR2 FYEKMQ (reference sequence). This CDR3 has 16 residues. The CDR3 nucleotides read TGTGCCAGCAGTCAAAACGGACTTGGCTCCTACAATGAGCAGTTCTTC. Translated, it gives CASSQNGLGSYNEQFF.

The CDR3 region is CASSQEGQGVPGELFF. The CDR3 nucleotides are TGCGCCAGCAGCCAAGAGGGACAGGGAGTGCCCGGGGAGCTGTTTTTT. The chain joins TRBV4-1 to TRBJ2-2; 9 bases line up with TRBD1. V shed 0 bases, J shed 6 bases, and the junction held 5 bases outside the gene matches. Per germline, CDR1 MGHRA and CDR2 YSYEKL. This CDR3 has 16 residues.